This TCR beta chain was recorded in a study of cytomegalovirus exposure and HLA in healthy donors. Study at large: Inside one of the first data releases sat about 85 million unique TCRs taken from HLA-typed donors. Study observations and caveats: One cluster of highly shared sequence variants probably arose as a sequencing artifact.

A word on this clone: Its antigen is as yet unknown.

Germline V lookup: CDR1 MRHNA, CDR2 SNTAGT. CDR3 length equals 15 residues. V dropped 5 bases and J dropped 4 bases, with 12 bases sitting between them. 60 Vbeta and 13 Jbeta primers were used in PCR. The table came from immunoSEQ multiplex PCR; TCRdb's copy has only in-frame clones and leaves some out. The sample consists of 140,000 or so clones, roughly 80% of them appearing once. Healthy bone marrow donors made up the donors. Donors were nominally healthy when sampled, though unrecorded immune exposures were likely. This clonotype was sampled from a middle-aged man in good health and CMV-seronegative. The chain has TRBV6-4 and TRBJ2-6; D remains ambiguous. Input material: PBMCs. This chain's CDR3 is CASSPLPQGANVLTF. DNA of the CDR3: TGTGCCAGCAGTCCCCTGCCGCAGGGGGCCAACGTCCTGACTTTC.